This T cell receptor beta chain was retrieved from a study of beta chain features in type 1 diabetes. Study-level points and caveats: Researchers report that Type 1 diabetes patients had moderately but significantly shorter TCRB CDR3s across all four CD4+ subsets. Patients and controls would be equally affected if PCR favored shorter templates.

With regard to this clone: Its antigen is unidentified.

The whole isolated RNA underwent reverse transcription, so sequencing captured expressed TCRB transcripts. Assay: immunoSEQ multiplex PCR; the TCRdb copy retains only in-frame clones and omits some. The table lists around 180,000 clones, 7.5% to 8.5% of them singletons. Germline V gives CDR1 GTSNPN, CDR2 SVGIG (reference sequence). The germline V and J ends were trimmed by 2 bases and 1 base, with 8 bases remaining between them. The CDR3 covers 13 residues. Sequenced sample: central memory CD4+ T cells from blood. This chain uses TRBV30 with TRBJ1-2; weak D call: TRBD1 (5 bases). This sequence was found in a man aged 18 to 29 with type 1 diabetes. The CDR3 reads CAWSQGFNYGYTF. The CDR3 DNA follows: TGTGCCTGGAGTCAGGGATTTAACTATGGCTACACCTTC.